The following is a T cell receptor (beta chain) sequence with its context. Repertoires were generated with immunoSEQ multiplex PCR, while TCRdb's copy carries only in-frame clones and drops some. This sample has tens of thousands of clones, with approximately 81% found just once. This sample was taken from a study of blood T cell repertoires in COVID-19. This clonotype was obtained from a middle-aged woman with acute COVID-19. Sequencing was performed on PBMCs or T cells enriched from blood (not recorded which).

CDR3 in DNA: TGTGCCAGCAGCCACCTCTACAGGGGGAGTAACAATGAGCAGTTCTTC. Its protein is CASSHLYRGSNNEQFF. The chain carries TRBV3-1 (or the pseudogene TRBV3-2) and TRBJ2-1, with 8 bases fitting TRBD1. Trimming removed 3 bases from V and 5 bases from J; junction bases left unmatched: 9. Germline V gene sequence: CDR1 LGHDT, CDR2 YNNKEL (reference sequence). The CDR3 is made up of 16 amino acids.